These 32 T cell receptor beta chains originate from one sample sequenced in a study of blood T cell repertoires in COVID-19 (dated by TCRdb to 2020 to 2021). The receptor library was made with the immunoSEQ multiplex PCR assay. The source is immuneACCESS, and TCRdb retained only in-frame sequences with V and J called. Part of the clones is not carried over; for the studies checked, unresolved V genes explain less than half of this, and the remainder is unexplained. For this sample the table gives about 110,000 clones, of which 85% to 90% were detected only once. About 1% of the sample is taken by the ten largest. The sequenced sample was peripheral blood. The origin of the receptors is a human donor in a cohort sampled during active COVID-19.

The chain joins TRBV3-1 (or the pseudogene TRBV3-2) to TRBJ2-7, with a tentative D call TRBD2 (5 bases). V dropped 4 bases and J dropped 6 bases, with 19 bases sitting between them. The CDR3 spans 15 residues. The germline V gene encodes CDR1 LGHDT and CDR2 YNNKEL (reference sequence). In DNA form, the CDR3 reads TGTGCCAGCAGCCTCGCTGCGGGCGGACTCACCGAGCAGTACTTC. This codes for CASSLAAGGLTEQYF.

The V call is TRBV24-1, the J call TRBJ2-5; 7 nucleotides agree with TRBD1. V gave up 5 bases and J gave up 2 bases; unmatched junction bases: 7. The germline V gene has CDR1 KGHDR and CDR2 SFDVKD. CDR3 length equals 15 residues. CDR3 residues: CATSGPRGKQETQYF. CDR3 nucleotides: TGTGCCACCAGTGGGCCCAGGGGGAAGCAAGAGACCCAGTACTTC.

V gene TRBV29-1 combines with J gene TRBJ2-5, with 7 bases fitting TRBD1. CDR1 is SQVTM, CDR2 ANQGSEA, per germline. The V gene end was trimmed by 1 base and the J gene end by 10 bases; junction bases not matched to a gene: 6. The CDR3 sequence is 12 residues long. The CDR3 bases are TGCAGCGTTGAAGGGACAGGAGCATACCAGTACTTC. This codes for CSVEGTGAYQYF.

This clone was seen just once. The chain employs TRBV7-8 and TRBJ1-2, with no clear D. The CDR3 extends over 15 amino acids. Germline V CDR1 and CDR2: SGHVS, FQNEAQ. V gave up 1 base and J gave up 0 bases, with 9 bases separating them. CDR3 loop: CASSLGFVANYGYTF. In DNA form, the CDR3 reads TGTGCCAGCAGCTTAGGTTTTGTCGCTAACTATGGCTACACCTTC.

This sequence joins TRBV5-4 and TRBJ2-2; D possibly corresponds to TRBD2 (6 bases). Germline CDR1 SGHNT, CDR2 YYREEE (reference sequence). V was shortened by 0 bases and J by 2 bases, with 11 bases between the two germline ends. The CDR3 covers 16 residues. CDR3 amino acids: CASSLDGRLNTGELFF. CDR3 nucleotide sequence: TGTGCCAGCAGCTTGGATGGGAGGCTCAACACCGGGGAGCTGTTTTTT.

This rearrangement joins TRBV6-6 to TRBJ2-1; 9 nucleotides agree with TRBD1. Germline trimming cut 5 bases from V and 5 bases from J; bases unmatched to any gene: 4. The CDR3 is 14 amino acids. Germline values: CDR1 MNHNY, CDR2 SVGAGI (reference sequence). The CDR3 region is CASSPDRGHNEQFF. In DNA, the CDR3 is TGTGCCAGCAGTCCGGACAGGGGCCACAATGAGCAGTTCTTC.

This clone was counted a single time. The V gene is TRBV7-8, the J gene TRBJ1-5; D remains ambiguous. The V and J ends lost 1 base and 0 bases respectively, with 7 bases between them. The germline gives CDR1 SGHVS, CDR2 FQNEAQ. The CDR3 is 15 amino acids. The CDR3 DNA is TGTGCCAGCAGCTTAGGCAGGTATAGCAATCAGCCCCAGCATTTT. Residues: CASSLGRYSNQPQHF. Using reference TRBV7-8 and TRBJ1-5 for the parts outside the CDR3, the full variable domain is GAGVSQSPRYKVAKRGQDVALRCDPISGHVSLFWYQQALGQGPEFLTYFQNEAQLDKSGLPSDRFFAERPEGSVSTLKIQRTQQEDSAVYLCASSLGRYSNQPQHFGDGTRLSIL.

This chain joins TRBV12-3 or TRBV12-4 and TRBJ2-3; tentative D call: TRBD1 (6 bases). The CDR3 has 13 residues. Trimming took off 6 bases at V and 4 bases at J, with 11 bases between the two ends. The CDR3 region is CASSRQVADTQYF. The CDR3 nucleotides read TGTGCCAGCAGCCGACAGGTGGCAGATACGCAGTATTTT.

The chain joins TRBV18 to TRBJ2-1; weak D call: TRBD1 (6 bases). Germline CDR1 KGHSH, CDR2 LQKENI. Trimming pared 4 bases from V and 6 bases from J, leaving 22 bases between. The CDR3 totals 17 residues. Written as DNA, the CDR3 is TGTGCCAGCTCACTTACAGGGAGAAGTAAGTGGGGCAATGAGCAGTTCTTC. Translated, it gives CASSLTGRSKWGNEQFF.

V gene TRBV28 combines with J gene TRBJ2-3; 8 nucleotides line up with TRBD2. The junction had 14 bases not matched to a gene; V was cut back by 2 bases and J by 4 bases. Germline CDR1 and CDR2: MDHEN and SYDVKM. The CDR3 extends over 18 amino acids. CDR3 sequence (DNA): TGTGCCAGCAGTTTACCAAACCCCAGCGGGGGAAGTTCAGATACGCAGTATTTT. It yields the protein CASSLPNPSGGSSDTQYF.

The chain has TRBV6-2 or TRBV6-3 and TRBJ2-1; D perhaps matches TRBD2 (7 bases). CDR3 size: 19 residues. V shed 5 bases and J shed 4 bases, with 27 bases lying between them. Germline loops: CDR1 MNHEY, CDR2 SVGEGT. The chain's CDR3 is CASSPWAQLGGPGYNEQFF. The CDR3 DNA reads as TGTGCCAGCAGTCCCTGGGCCCAATTGGGGGGGCCGGGTTACAATGAGCAGTTCTTC.

This clone showed up just once. The chain joins TRBV21-1 to TRBJ1-3; the table's D call, TRBD1, has no DNA check behind it. TRBV21-1 is flagged as a pseudogene. There are 21 residues in the CDR3. CDR3 DNA: TGTGCCAGCAGCAAAGGCCAGGGGACAGGACTCCACCGTAGGGATGGAAACACCATATATTTT. Its protein product is CASSKGQGTGLHRRDGNTIYF.

The V call is TRBV2, the J call TRBJ1-5; 10 bases fit TRBD1. Germline trimming cut 4 bases from V and 4 bases from J; bases unmatched to any gene: 4. Germline V gives CDR1 SNHLY, CDR2 FYNNEI. The CDR3 has 15 amino acids. The CDR3 coding sequence is TGTGCCAGCAGTGGCTGGACAGGGGGAAATCAGCCCCAGCATTTT. Its protein product is CASSGWTGGNQPQHF.

The chain is built from TRBV6-6 and TRBJ1-1; 7 bases agree with TRBD1. The V and J ends lost 8 bases and 5 bases, in that order; junction bases with no gene match: 17. CDR1 and CDR2 (germline): MNHNY, SVGAGI (reference sequence). The CDR3 contains 16 residues. CDR3 DNA sequence: TGTGCCAGCCTAACGGGAACCGGGGCAGGGGGGACTGAAGCTTTCTTT. Amino acid sequence: CASLTGTGAGGTEAFF.

This clone turned up a few times. This chain links TRBV6-2 or TRBV6-3 with TRBJ2-3; D not resolved. Trimming left V 1 base short and J 0 bases short, with 11 bases between. CDR1 and CDR2 (germline): MNHEY, SVGEGT. The CDR3 consists of 16 residues. CDR3 coding DNA: TGTGCCAGCAGTTACTTAGGAGCGCCTAGCACAGATACGCAGTATTTT. It codes for CASSYLGAPSTDTQYF.

The chain carries TRBV19 and TRBJ1-6; TRBD1 matches at 8 bases. Germline V CDR1 and CDR2: LNHDA, SQIVND (reference sequence). This CDR3 spans 16 amino acids. V gave up 6 bases and J gave up 4 bases; unmatched junction bases: 8. In DNA form, the CDR3 reads TGTGCCAGTAGAAGACAGGGGATCGGTTATAATTCACCCCTCCACTTT. Translated: CASRRQGIGYNSPLHF.

The chain carries TRBV13 and TRBJ1-3, with D possibly TRBD1 on 5 matching bases. Germline-derived CDR1 and CDR2 are PRHDT and FYEKMQ (reference sequence). This CDR3 region has 15 residues. Trimming left V 1 base short and J 2 bases short, with 9 bases between. The CDR3 spells CASSLVGGAGNTIYF. The CDR3 coding sequence is TGTGCCAGCAGCTTAGTGGGGGGGGCTGGAAACACCATATATTTT.

This clone was observed once. The chain couples TRBV15 to TRBJ2-5; D possibly corresponds to TRBD1 (7 bases). The CDR3 spans 16 residues. Germline V gene lookup returns CDR1 LNHNV and CDR2 YYDKDF (reference sequence). The V gene lost 6 bases and the J gene lost 5 bases, with 22 bases spanning the gap. Here the CDR3 DNA reads TGTGCCACCAGTCTCACCCGACAGGGAGGTGAGGAGACCCAGTACTTC. Its translation: CATSLTRQGGEETQYF.

This clone was counted once. CDR3: CASSVGGNRDTGELFF. Written as DNA, the CDR3 is TGTGCCAGCAGCGTCGGTGGGAACAGGGACACCGGGGAGCTGTTTTTT. This chain links TRBV9 with TRBJ2-2; tentatively, D is TRBD1 (6 bases). The germline CDR1 and CDR2 sequences are SGDLS and YYNGEE. Between the trimmed V and J ends, which lost 2 bases and 3 bases, there was a span of 14 bases. The CDR3 consists of 16 residues.

The chain carries TRBV5-6 and TRBJ2-1, with 9 bases lining up with TRBD1. Looked up from germline, CDR1 is SGHDT and CDR2 is YYEEEE. Germline trimming cut 1 base from V and 7 bases from J; bases unmatched to any gene: 9. The CDR3 sequence is 16 residues long. DNA of the CDR3: TGTGCCAGCAGCTTGTTGGCTGGACAGGGGCGGAATGAGCAGTTCTTC. Translated, it gives CASSLLAGQGRNEQFF.

The CDR3 bases are TGTGCCAGCAGCTTAGGGCTAGCGGGCAACTACGAGCAGTACTTC. It specifies CASSLGLAGNYEQYF. The J gene is TRBJ2-7, the V gene TRBV7-9; 8 bases are shared with TRBD2. Germline values: CDR1 SEHNR, CDR2 FQNEAQ (reference sequence). V shed 1 base and J 3 bases; nucleotides not matched to a gene: 5. CDR3 length equals 15 residues.

The chain has TRBV9 and TRBJ2-5, with a tentative D call TRBD2 (5 bases). Germline V gene sequence: CDR1 SGDLS, CDR2 YYNGEE. The V end was cut by 7 bases, the J end by 9 bases, with 25 bases between. This CDR3 is built from 15 residues. The CDR3 spells CASGRGLPGSRAQYF. CDR3 sequence (DNA): TGTGCCAGCGGCCGGGGTCTCCCGGGGAGTAGGGCCCAGTACTTC. Full variable domain (missing parts from reference TRBV9 and TRBJ2-5): DSGVTQTPKHLITATGQRVTLRCSPRSGDLSVYWYQQSLDQGLQFLIQYYNGEERAKGNILERFSAQQFPDLHSELNLSSLELGDSALYFCASGRGLPGSRAQYFGPGTRLLVL.

The gene calls are TRBV9 and TRBJ1-3, with TRBD1 matching over 10 bases. J gave up 2 bases and V 0 bases, and 2 bases lay outside the gene matches. CDR3 size: 16 residues. Germline assignment: CDR1 SGDLS and CDR2 YYNGEE. DNA for the CDR3: TGTGCCAGCAGCGTAGGAGGGACAGGGGCTGGAAACACCATATATTTT. Amino acids: CASSVGGTGAGNTIYF.

The chain is built from TRBV19 and TRBJ1-2; no clear D gene. This CDR3 is 11 amino acids long. With 3 bases removed from V and 7 bases from J, the gap between germline ends came to 6 bases. Germline V gene sequence: CDR1 LNHDA, CDR2 SQIVND (reference sequence). The CDR3 region has the DNA TGTGCCAGTAGTATCGGGAGTGGCTACACCTTC. Encoded protein: CASSIGSGYTF.

J is TRBJ2-2 and V is TRBV7-3, with TRBD2 matching 9 bases. This CDR3 has 15 residues. With V trimmed by 5 bases and J by 6 bases, 7 bases remained unmatched. The germline V gene has CDR1 SGHTA and CDR2 FQGTGA. The CDR3 region has the DNA TGTGCCAGCAGCAGGGGACTAGCCCTGGCCGGGGAGCTGTTTTTT. It encodes CASSRGLALAGELFF.

The gene calls are TRBV6-2 or TRBV6-3 and TRBJ2-1, with TRBD2 matching over 7 bases. CDR1 and CDR2 from the germline V gene are MNHEY and SVGEGT. The CDR3 loop spans 18 amino acids. Trimming cost V 0 bases and J 8 bases; bases outside gene matches: 16. The CDR3 region has the DNA TGTGCCAGCAGTTACTCGCGGGGTCGACGGGAGGCTATCCATGAGCAGTTCTTC. Its translation is CASSYSRGRREAIHEQFF.

The V gene is TRBV18, the J gene TRBJ2-5, with 7 nucleotides matching TRBD2. This CDR3 has 16 residues. Trimming at V came to 6 bases and at J to 6 bases, leaving 16 bases not matched to a gene. Germline CDR1 is KGHSH and CDR2 is LQKENI. The CDR3, as DNA: TGTGCCAGCTCCCGCATGATCGGGAGGAGTGGAAAGACCCAGTACTTC. Translated: CASSRMIGRSGKTQYF.

The chain is built from TRBV29-1 and TRBJ1-2; D not resolved. The V end was cut by 3 bases, the J end by 1 base, with 6 bases between. This CDR3 contains 12 residues. Germline V lookup: CDR1 SQVTM, CDR2 ANQGSEA. The CDR3 DNA reads as TGCAGCGTTGACCGGTTTAACTATGGCTACACCTTC. Translating it yields CSVDRFNYGYTF.

The sample holds one count of this clone. The chain carries TRBV7-9 and TRBJ2-1, with TRBD1 matching 9 bases. Trimming took 5 bases from V and 9 from J; bases not matched to a gene: 23. The CDR3 contains 19 residues. The germline CDR1 and CDR2 sequences are SEHNR and FQNEAQ (reference sequence). CDR3 nucleotides: TGTGCCAGCAGCAACCTCGGACAGGGGAGTGAGCATGCCCCCCGTGAGCAGTTCTTC. This gives the protein CASSNLGQGSEHAPREQFF.

The CDR3 DNA sequence: TGTGCCAGCAGCTTAAGTTTGGGCAGAGGCACAGATACGCAGTATTTT. It translates to CASSLSLGRGTDTQYF. The chain links TRBV7-3 to TRBJ2-3; D gene ambiguous. CDR1 is SGHTA and CDR2 is FQGTGA in the germline V gene. Trimming shortened V by 1 base and J by 1 base, and 12 bases separated the two germline ends. CDR3 length: 16 amino acids.

The chain is built from TRBV28 and TRBJ2-7; D is undetermined. V dropped 6 bases and J dropped 3 bases, with 9 bases sitting between them. Germline V gene lookup returns CDR1 MDHEN and CDR2 SYDVKM. The CDR3 has 12 residues. The CDR3 DNA sequence: TGTGCCAGCAGGGCCCCCCTCTACGAGCAGTACTTC. This translates into CASRAPLYEQYF.

The V and J genes are TRBV21-1 and TRBJ2-7; the table's D call TRBD2 went unverified against the DNA. TRBV21-1 is designated a pseudogene. The CDR3 spans 15 residues. The CDR3 protein is CASSKALLGGSEQYF. CDR3 in DNA: TGTGCCAGCAGCAAAGCGCTTTTAGGAGGGAGCGAGCAGTACTTC.